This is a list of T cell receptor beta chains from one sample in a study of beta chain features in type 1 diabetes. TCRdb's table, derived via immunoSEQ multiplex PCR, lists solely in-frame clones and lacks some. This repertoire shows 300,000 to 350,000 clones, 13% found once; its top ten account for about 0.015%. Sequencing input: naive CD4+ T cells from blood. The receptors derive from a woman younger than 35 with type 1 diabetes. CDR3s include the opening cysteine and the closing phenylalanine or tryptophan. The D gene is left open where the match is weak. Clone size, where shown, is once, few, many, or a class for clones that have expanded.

TGTGCCAGCAGCTTAGGTAACAGGGAGACCCAGTACTTC | CASSLGNRETQYF | TRBJ2-5 | TRBV7-6 | NA | few | 13
TGCAGCGTTGAAGATATAGGGACAGGGAACACTGAAGCTTTCTTT | CSVEDIGTGNTEAFF | TRBJ1-1 | TRBV29-1 | TRBD1 | NA | 15
TGTGCCAGCAGCATGAGACGGAGCTCCTACAATGAGCAGTTCTTC | CASSMRRSSYNEQFF | TRBJ2-1 | TRBV7-9 | NA | many | 15
TGTGCCAGCAGTCTCGGTACCCGTCTCACTGAAGCTTTCTTT | CASSLGTRLTEAFF | TRBJ1-1 | TRBV28 | NA | few | 14
TGCAGCGTTGCCGTACAGGGGTACACTGAAGCTTTCTTT | CSVAVQGYTEAFF | TRBJ1-1 | TRBV29-1 | TRBD1 | few | 13
TGCGCCAGCGCGAGATTCACAGATACGCAGTATTTT | CASARFTDTQYF | TRBJ2-3 | TRBV5-1 | NA | NA | 12
TGTGCCAGCAGTTACTACCCAGACAATGAGCAGTTCTTC | CASSYYPDNEQFF | TRBJ2-1 | TRBV6-5 | NA | NA | 13
TGTGCCTGGAGTTCCCCGGGACAGGGGTACACTGAAGCTTTCTTT | CAWSSPGQGYTEAFF | TRBJ1-1 | TRBV30 | TRBD1 | few | 15
TGTGCCAGCAGTGAACACCGGGACAGGGGAACGGAGACCCAGTACTTC | CASSEHRDRGTETQYF | TRBJ2-5 | TRBV25-1 | TRBD1 | few | 16
TGTGCCAGCAGCTTTAGCGGGAGGTCAGATACGCAGTATTTT | CASSFSGRSDTQYF | TRBJ2-3 | TRBV11-2 | TRBD2 | NA | 14
TGCGCCAGCAGCTTGGCCGCAAGATCCTACGAGCAGTACTTC | CASSLAARSYEQYF | TRBJ2-7 | TRBV5-1 | NA | few | 14
TGTGCCAGCAGTGGACAGTACAATCAGCCCCAGCATTTT | CASSGQYNQPQHF | TRBJ1-5 | TRBV27 | NA | few | 13
TGTGCCAGCAGTTTATGGTTCTCAGCGGACACTGAAGCTTTCTTT | CASSLWFSADTEAFF | TRBJ1-1 | TRBV28 | NA | NA | 15
TGTGCCTGGAGGCAGACATCGAAGACTTTCTTT | CAWRQTSKTFF | TRBJ1-1 | TRBV30 | NA | few | 11
TGTGCCAGCAGCCCACCCCGCGGGGGAGAGACCCAGTACTTC | CASSPPRGGETQYF | TRBJ2-5 | TRBV11-2 | TRBD2 | NA | 14
TGTGCCAGCAGGGGACTAGAGGGGCGCAATGAGCAGTTCTTC | CASRGLEGRNEQFF | TRBJ2-1 | TRBV2 | TRBD2 | few | 14
TGTGCCAGCCTAACCCTAGACAATGAGCAGTTCTTC | CASLTLDNEQFF | TRBJ2-1 | TRBV28 | NA | NA | 12
TGCGCCAGCAGCGGGACAGACACCGGGGAGCTGTTTTTT | CASSGTDTGELFF | TRBJ2-2 | TRBV5-1 | TRBD1 | NA | 13
TGTGCCAGCTCATTAGATGGAATCGGGAACATTCAGTACTTC | CASSLDGIGNIQYF | TRBJ2-4 | TRBV18 | NA | few | 14
TGTGCCAGCGCCGACCAGGGGGGATTTGAAGCTTTCTTT | CASADQGGFEAFF | TRBJ1-1 | TRBV2 | TRBD1 | few | 13
TGTGCCAGCGAACGATTAGCGGGAGGGGTCTACAATGAGCAGTTCTTC | CASERLAGGVYNEQFF | TRBJ2-1 | TRBV19 | TRBD2 | few | 16
TGTGCCAGCAGCACCGGACTAGCGGGAGGTTTGGAGACCCAGTACTTC | CASSTGLAGGLETQYF | TRBJ2-5 | TRBV5-4 | TRBD2 | few | 16
TGTGCCAGCACTATTGGCGGGAGCGATGAGCAGTTCTTC | CASTIGGSDEQFF | TRBJ2-1 | TRBV28 | TRBD2 | NA | 13
TGCGCCAGCAGGCCGGGACAGCTGAACACCGGGGAGCTGTTTTTT | CASRPGQLNTGELFF | TRBJ2-2 | TRBV4-1 | TRBD1 | NA | 15
TGTGCCAGTACTCAGACAGGGTCGCCCGGGGAGCTGTTTTTT | CASTQTGSPGELFF | TRBJ2-2 | TRBV19 | TRBD1 | few | 14
TGTGCCACCGCCCCGGGACTAGGGACAGATACGCAGTATTTT | CATAPGLGTDTQYF | TRBJ2-3 | TRBV2 | TRBD2 | NA | 14